This TCR beta chain was retrieved from a study of T cells in tuberculosis. Study background: In South Africa, adults with active tuberculosis were compared with IGRA-negative and latently infected IGRA-positive adolescents. Within 7 days of starting treatment, or before, PBMC were stored.

The time point here: new active TB diagnosis, blood taken before or within 7 days of starting treatment. Clones were sequenced by immunoSEQ multiplex PCR, and TCRdb holds only the in-frame ones, with some missing. The repertoire holds about 33,000 clones, about 91% seen once, with 6.5% to 9% in the top ten. The V gene end was trimmed by 5 bases and the J gene end by 4 bases; junction bases not matched to a gene: 8. The germline V gene has CDR1 SQVTM and CDR2 ANQGSEA. The CDR3 is 14 amino acids. The TCR originated in an adult with tuberculosis. Some clones in this sample may be carry-over from other donors' samples. The input for sequencing was PBMCs, taken at tuberculosis diagnosis. The chain joins TRBV29-1 to TRBJ1-5, with TRBD1 matching over 7 bases. CDR3 DNA sequence: TGCAGCGTTTCGACAGGGTTTACTAATCAGCCCCAGCATTTT. Its translation: CSVSTGFTNQPQHF.